These T cell receptor beta chains were read from a single sample in a study of cytomegalovirus exposure and HLA in healthy donors. Libraries were prepared by immunoSEQ multiplex PCR; TCRdb keeps only in-frame clonotypes and omits some of them. Its table records more than 130,000 clones. Material for sequencing was PBMCs. The receptors here all came from a middle-aged man in good health and CMV-seronegative. The CDR3 runs from the conserved cysteine through the conserved F or W. The D gene is left open where the match is weak.

CDR3: CASSPKGGYEQYF; DNA: TGTGCCAGCAGCCCGAAGGGAGGGTACGAGCAGTACTTC; V: TRBV5-5; J: TRBJ2-7; D: TRBD2
CDR3: CSAPTGGEAFF; DNA: TGCAGTGCTCCTACAGGGGGAGAAGCTTTCTTT; V: TRBV20-1; J: TRBJ1-1; D: TRBD1
CDR3: CASLAAGYSEQYF; DNA: TGTGCCAGCCTAGCGGCCGGTTATAGCGAGCAGTACTTC; V: TRBV6-5; J: TRBJ2-7; D: TRBD2
CDR3: CASGRVFDGYTF; DNA: TGTGCCAGCGGCCGGGTCTTCGATGGCTACACCTTC; V: TRBV6-5; J: TRBJ1-2; D: NA
CDR3: CASSLPGQANSPLHF; DNA: TGTGCCAGCAGCTTACCGGGACAGGCTAATTCACCCCTCCACTTT; V: TRBV7-9; J: TRBJ1-6; D: TRBD1
CDR3: CATSREGGNYGYTF; DNA: TGTGCCACCAGCAGAGAAGGGGGAAACTATGGCTACACCTTC; V: TRBV15; J: TRBJ1-2; D: NA
CDR3: CASSVGPEAYEQYF; DNA: TGTGCCAGCAGCGTAGGGCCGGAGGCGTACGAGCAGTACTTC; V: TRBV9; J: TRBJ2-7; D: NA
CDR3: CASSSLTRIYGYTF; DNA: TGTGCCAGCAGTTCCCTGACGCGGATCTATGGCTACACCTTC; V: TRBV6-5; J: TRBJ1-2; D: NA
CDR3: CASSLASRGGYTF; DNA: TGTGCCAGCAGCTTAGCTTCCAGGGGGGGCTACACCTTC; V: TRBV7-2; J: TRBJ1-2; D: TRBD1
CDR3: CASSSIDSFSAYGYTF; DNA: TGCGCCAGCAGCTCCATCGACAGCTTCAGCGCGTATGGCTACACCTTC; V: TRBV5-1; J: TRBJ1-2; D: NA
CDR3: CASSQGTGLVGELFF; DNA: TGCGCCAGCAGCCAAGGGACAGGTTTGGTCGGGGAGCTGTTTTTT; V: TRBV4-3; J: TRBJ2-2; D: TRBD1
CDR3: CASTTGAGEQYF; DNA: TGTGCCAGCACCACAGGGGCTGGCGAGCAGTACTTC; V: TRBV2; J: TRBJ2-7; D: TRBD1
CDR3: CASSFGGENSPLHF; DNA: TGTGCCAGCAGCTTTGGCGGGGAGAATTCACCCCTCCACTTT; V: TRBV5-4; J: TRBJ1-6; D: NA
CDR3: CASSEGTGAYEQYF; DNA: TGTGCCAGCTCAGAAGGGACAGGGGCTTACGAGCAGTACTTC; V: TRBV18; J: TRBJ2-7; D: TRBD1
CDR3: CASSKELAGGQVYEQYF; DNA: TGTGCCAGCAGCAAAGAACTAGCGGGGGGGCAGGTGTACGAGCAGTACTTC; V: TRBV21-1; J: TRBJ2-7; D: NA
CDR3: CASSRGGNEQFF; DNA: TGTGCCAGCAGCCGGGGGGGCAATGAGCAGTTCTTC; V: TRBV27; J: TRBJ2-1; D: TRBD2